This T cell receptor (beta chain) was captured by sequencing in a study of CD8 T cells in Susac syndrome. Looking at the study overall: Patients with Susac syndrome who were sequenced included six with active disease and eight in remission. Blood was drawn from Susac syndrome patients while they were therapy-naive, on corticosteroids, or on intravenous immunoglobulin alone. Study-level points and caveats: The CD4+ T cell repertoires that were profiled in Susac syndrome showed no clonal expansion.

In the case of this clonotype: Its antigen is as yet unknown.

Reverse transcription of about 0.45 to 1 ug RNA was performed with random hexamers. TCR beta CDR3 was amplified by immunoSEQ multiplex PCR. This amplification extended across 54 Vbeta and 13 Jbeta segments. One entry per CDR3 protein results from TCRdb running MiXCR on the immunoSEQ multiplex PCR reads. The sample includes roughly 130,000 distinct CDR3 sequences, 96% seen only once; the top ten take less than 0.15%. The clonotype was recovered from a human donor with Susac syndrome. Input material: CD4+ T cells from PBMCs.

CDR3 nucleotide sequence: TGTGCCAGCAGCCAAGTGGAGGGCCTCGCGACAGATACGCAGTATTTT. As protein: CASSQVEGLATDTQYF. The chain links TRBV14 to TRBJ2-3, with TRBD2 as a possible D gene (6 bases). The CDR3 loop spans 16 amino acids. The V and J ends lost 1 base and 3 bases respectively, with 14 bases between them. CDR1 and CDR2 (germline): SGHDN, FVKESK.